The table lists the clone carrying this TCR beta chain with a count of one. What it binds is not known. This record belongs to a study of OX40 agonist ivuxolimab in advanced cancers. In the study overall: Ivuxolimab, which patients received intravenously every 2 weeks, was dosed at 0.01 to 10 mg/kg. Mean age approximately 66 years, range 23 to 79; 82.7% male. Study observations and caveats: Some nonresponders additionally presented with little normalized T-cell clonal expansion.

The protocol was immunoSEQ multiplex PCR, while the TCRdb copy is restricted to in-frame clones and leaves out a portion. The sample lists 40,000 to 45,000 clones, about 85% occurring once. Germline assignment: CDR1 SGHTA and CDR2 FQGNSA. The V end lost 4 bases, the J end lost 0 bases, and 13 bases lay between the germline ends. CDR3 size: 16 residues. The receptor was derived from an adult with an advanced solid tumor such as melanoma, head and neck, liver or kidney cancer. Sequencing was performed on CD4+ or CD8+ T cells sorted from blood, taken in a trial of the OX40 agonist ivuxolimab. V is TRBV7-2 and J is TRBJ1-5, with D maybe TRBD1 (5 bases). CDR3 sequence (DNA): TGTGCCAGCAGCTCGGGGGGAGGGTATAGCAATCAGCCCCAGCATTTT. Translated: CASSSGGGYSNQPQHF. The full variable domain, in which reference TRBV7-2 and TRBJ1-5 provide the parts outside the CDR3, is GAGVSQSPSNKVTEKGKDVELRCDPISGHTALYWYRQSLGQGLEFLIYFQGNSAPDKSGLPSDRFSAERTGGSVSTLTIQRTQQEDSAVYLCASSSGGGYSNQPQHFGDGTRLSIL.